This entry lists 26 T cell receptor beta chains sequenced from one sample in a study of cytomegalovirus exposure and HLA in healthy donors. With 60 Vbeta and 13 Jbeta primers, the PCR was carried out. Using immunoSEQ multiplex PCR, the repertoire was profiled, and TCRdb retains in-frame clones only, with some absent. The table records about 200,000 clones, 75% to 80% of them present only once. The material sequenced was PBMCs. Every receptor here comes from a man aged 18 to 29 in good health and CMV-seronegative.

This chain connects TRBV7-2 to TRBJ2-7, with D possibly matching TRBD2 (6 bases). The CDR3 spans 15 residues. The germline V gene has CDR1 SGHTA and CDR2 FQGNSA. The ends were cut back, 5 bases at V and 3 bases at J, with 17 bases in the middle. The CDR3 region has the DNA TGTGCCAGCAGCCCCGGTTTAGCGGAAGGCTACGAGCAGTACTTC. The encoded protein is CASSPGLAEGYEQYF.

V and J are TRBV2 and TRBJ1-5, with TRBD1 identical over 10 bases. Trimming took 4 bases from V and 6 from J; bases not matched to a gene: 12. CDR3 length: 17 residues. Germline loops: CDR1 SNHLY, CDR2 FYNNEI. CDR3 in amino acids: CASSVGETGGNGQPQHF. The CDR3, as DNA: TGTGCCAGCAGTGTTGGGGAGACAGGGGGCAACGGTCAGCCCCAGCATTTT.

The CDR3 bases are TGTGCCAGCAGCGTAGGACTAGCGGGAGTGGTCTACAATGAGCAGTTCTTC. Translated, it gives CASSVGLAGVVYNEQFF. The rearrangement links TRBV9 to TRBJ2-1; 12 bases map to TRBD2. With V trimmed by 0 bases and J by 3 bases, 4 bases remained unmatched. This CDR3 region has 17 residues. Germline CDR1 reads SGDLS; CDR2 reads YYNGEE.

The V call is TRBV7-3, the J call TRBJ1-2, with TRBD1 identical over 11 bases. The CDR3 sequence is 15 residues long. Germline assignment: CDR1 SGHTA and CDR2 FQGTGA. Trimming cost V 2 bases and J 6 bases; bases outside gene matches: 5. This chain's CDR3 is CASSLSPGQGDGYTF. CDR3 coding DNA: TGTGCCAGCAGCTTATCACCGGGACAGGGGGATGGCTACACCTTC.

This chain joins TRBV25-1 and TRBJ2-5; 7 bases map to TRBD2. V trimming: 5 bases; J trimming: 5 bases; junction bases outside the gene matches: 8. The CDR3 is 14 amino acids. Per germline, CDR1 MGHDK and CDR2 SYGVNS. DNA of the CDR3: TGTGCCAGCAGTACGGTGGGGGGGAGGGAGACCCAGTACTTC. This codes for CASSTVGGRETQYF.

The rearrangement uses TRBV28 and TRBJ2-4, with TRBD2 matching 9 bases. The germline V gene has CDR1 MDHEN and CDR2 SYDVKM. This CDR3 has 15 residues. V lost 5 bases to trimming and J lost 0 bases; unmatched junction nucleotides: 2. CDR3 nucleotide sequence: TGTGCCAGCAGTCAAGCGGGAGGAGCCAAAAACATTCAGTACTTC. Protein product: CASSQAGGAKNIQYF.

The chain carries TRBV27 and TRBJ1-2, with a weak D call TRBD1 (6 bases). Germline V gene data show CDR1 as MNHEY and CDR2 as SMNVEV (reference sequence). V lost 8 bases to trimming and J lost 2 bases, with 12 bases between them. This CDR3 is built from 13 residues. The CDR3 loop is CASGRQENYGYTF. Here the CDR3 DNA reads TGTGCCAGCGGCCGACAGGAGAACTATGGCTACACCTTC.

V is TRBV27 and J is TRBJ2-7, with 7 nucleotides matching TRBD1. This CDR3 region has 16 residues. Germline V gene sequence: CDR1 MNHEY, CDR2 SMNVEV (reference sequence). The ends lost 3 bases at V and 3 bases at J; junction bases unmatched: 11. The CDR3 coding sequence is TGTGCCAGCAGTTTCCTCAGGGCAGGGGGAGTCTACGAGCAGTACTTC. Amino acid sequence: CASSFLRAGGVYEQYF.

J is TRBJ1-2 and V is TRBV13, with a weak D call TRBD1 (5 bases). V was clipped by 0 bases and J by 2 bases, with 10 bases between them. Germline V gives CDR1 PRHDT, CDR2 FYEKMQ (reference sequence). The CDR3 length is 15 residues. Written as DNA, the CDR3 is TGTGCCAGCAGCTTAGGCGGGGGGGACAACTATGGCTACACCTTC. The encoded protein is CASSLGGGDNYGYTF.

DNA for the CDR3: TGTGCCAGCAGCACGGGGACAGGGGGCCAGCAGTACTTC. It codes for CASSTGTGGQQYF. The chain is built from TRBV11-3 and TRBJ2-7; 12 bases agree with TRBD1. This CDR3 has 13 amino acids. Germline assignment: CDR1 SGHNT and CDR2 YENEEA. With 5 bases clipped from V and 8 bases from J, the junction kept 4 bases outside the gene matches. Supplemented by reference TRBV11-3 and TRBJ2-7, the full variable domain reads EAGVVQSPRYKIIEKKQPVAFWCNPISGHNTLYWYLQNLGQGPELLIRYENEEAVDDSQLPKDRFSAERLKGVDSTLKIQPAELGDSAVYLCASSTGTGGQQYFGPGTRLTVT.

This clone turned up a few times. The chain joins TRBV5-1 to TRBJ2-2; 14 bases align to TRBD2. With 4 bases clipped from V and 7 bases from J, the junction kept 9 bases outside the gene matches. This CDR3 has 17 residues. Germline assignment: CDR1 SGHRS and CDR2 YFSETQ. CDR3: CASSLRLAGGPFGELFF. The CDR3 DNA reads as TGCGCCAGCAGCCTACGACTAGCGGGAGGGCCGTTCGGGGAGCTGTTTTTT.

This rearrangement joins TRBV5-1 to TRBJ2-1; D may be TRBD2 (6 bases). There are 16 residues in the CDR3. V lost 1 base, J lost 2 bases, and 13 bases lay in between. Germline V gene lookup returns CDR1 SGHRS and CDR2 YFSETQ. Here the CDR3 reads CASSLRVGGAYNEQFF. The CDR3 region has the DNA TGCGCCAGCAGCTTGCGAGTGGGAGGCGCCTACAATGAGCAGTTCTTC. Full variable domain (remainder filled in from reference TRBV5-1 and TRBJ2-1): KAGVTQTPRYLIKTRGQQVTLSCSPISGHRSVSWYQQTPGQGLQFLFEYFSETQRNKGNFPGRFSGRQFSNSRSEMNVSTLELGDSALYLCASSLRVGGAYNEQFFGPGTRLTVL.

The chain is built from TRBV4-3 and TRBJ2-5; D might be TRBD2 (6 bases). Germline V gene lookup returns CDR1 LGHNA and CDR2 YSLEER. This CDR3 has 15 residues. V shed 5 bases and J shed 2 bases, with 15 bases lying between them. The CDR3 region is CASSYGSSGQETQYF. The CDR3 DNA follows: TGCGCCAGCAGCTATGGCTCCAGCGGGCAAGAGACCCAGTACTTC.

This clone was picked up a small number of times. The chain uses TRBV28 and TRBJ1-2, with D unresolved. The CDR3 runs to 14 residues. V lost 2 bases to trimming and J lost 7 bases, with 14 bases between them. Germline CDR1 and CDR2: MDHEN and SYDVKM. CDR3 nucleotides: TGTGCCAGCAGTTTACCGGCAGGCGTCTTTGGCTACACCTTC. Its translation: CASSLPAGVFGYTF.

The CDR3 is CASSVVPSGGAFGNEQFF. In nucleotides, the CDR3 is TGTGCCAGCAGCGTCGTCCCTAGCGGGGGGGCTTTTGGCAATGAGCAGTTCTTC. The gene calls are TRBV9 and TRBJ2-1; 12 bases map to TRBD2. Germline CDR1 is SGDLS and CDR2 is YYNGEE. The CDR3 runs 18 residues. V lost 2 bases to trimming and J lost 6 bases; unmatched junction nucleotides: 12.

A word on this clone: The same CDR3 arises from other DNA sequences in this sample as well. CDR3 DNA sequence: TGCGCCAGCAGCCAAGGAGCGGGGGGTGGCACAGATACGCAGTATTTT. Translating gives CASSQGAGGGTDTQYF. The rearrangement links TRBV4-1 to TRBJ2-3; TRBD2 matches at 9 bases. This CDR3 contains 16 residues. Germline loops: CDR1 MGHRA, CDR2 YSYEKL. Trimming cost V 1 base and J 1 base; bases outside gene matches: 3.

The chain recombines TRBV6-1 with TRBJ2-3; tentatively, D is TRBD2 (5 bases). V was trimmed by 6 bases and J by 1 base, leaving 11 bases between them. The CDR3 extends over 14 amino acids. From germline, CDR1 is MNHNS and CDR2 SASEGT. The CDR3 coding sequence is TGTGCCAGCAGAATAGCGCCCGGCACAGATACGCAGTATTTT. It specifies CASRIAPGTDTQYF.

The rearrangement links TRBV28 to TRBJ1-4, with D uncertain. The ends were cut back, 2 bases at V and 6 bases at J, with 7 bases in the middle. Germline CDR1 is MDHEN and CDR2 is SYDVKM. The CDR3 runs 13 residues. The chain's CDR3 is CASSLAEYEKLFF. In DNA, the CDR3 is TGTGCCAGCAGTTTAGCTGAGTATGAAAAACTGTTTTTT.

A word on this clone: The germline gene is not matched at one end of the junction; a read error may be the cause. This chain links TRBV7-9 with TRBJ2-3; tentatively, D is TRBD2 (5 bases). CDR3 size: 15 residues. Germline V gives CDR1 SEHNR, CDR2 FQNEAQ (reference sequence). CDR3: CSSSSTRGHTDTQYF. CDR3 DNA: TGTTCCAGCAGCTCGACGAGAGGGCACACAGATACGCAGTATTTT.

V usage is TRBV5-5 and J usage is TRBJ2-7, with 8 bases that match TRBD1. The V and J ends lost 4 bases and 1 base, in that order; junction bases with no gene match: 7. Germline CDR1 and CDR2: SGHKS and YYEKEE (reference sequence). The CDR3 has 15 residues. CDR3: CASSIGQGYSYEQYF. CDR3 in DNA: TGTGCCAGCAGCATAGGACAGGGTTATTCCTACGAGCAGTACTTC.

This chain connects TRBV18 to TRBJ2-2; D possibly corresponds to TRBD1 (6 bases). Trimming removed 3 bases from V and 4 bases from J, with 18 bases in between. CDR1 and CDR2 (germline): KGHSH, LQKENI. This CDR3 contains 17 residues. DNA of the CDR3: TGTGCCAGCTCACCCATCCCAGGGGCCCCTAGCACCGGGGAGCTGTTTTTT. This sequence encodes CASSPIPGAPSTGELFF.

The sample holds one count of this clone. This CDR3 is also generated by other DNA sequences in the sample. This rearrangement joins TRBV19 to TRBJ2-1; TRBD2 matches 10 bases. The ends lost 4 bases at V and 8 bases at J; junction bases unmatched: 2. CDR1 is LNHDA, CDR2 SQIVND, per germline (reference sequence). This CDR3 spans 13 amino acids. The CDR3 spells CASSRGLADEQFF. CDR3 sequence (DNA): TGTGCCAGTAGTAGAGGACTAGCGGATGAGCAGTTCTTC.

This clone was recorded a few times. The chain combines TRBV9 with TRBJ1-3; a possible D gene is TRBD1 (6 bases). Germline V gives CDR1 SGDLS, CDR2 YYNGEE. The CDR3 is 16 amino acids. The V and J ends lost 4 bases and 2 bases respectively, with 16 bases between them. The CDR3 loop is CASSLAQGSTGNTIYF. The CDR3 region has the DNA TGTGCCAGCAGCCTAGCACAGGGATCTACTGGAAACACCATATATTTT.

The chain uses TRBV6-4 and TRBJ2-3, with D perhaps TRBD2 (6 bases). This CDR3 is 14 amino acids long. Trimming pared 3 bases from V and 5 bases from J, leaving 12 bases between. From germline, CDR1 is MRHNA and CDR2 SNTAGT. This chain's CDR3 is CASSELARGDTQYF. The CDR3 bases are TGTGCCAGCAGTGAACTTGCGCGGGGAGATACGCAGTATTTT.

This chain connects TRBV7-8 to TRBJ1-1; no reliable D call. Germline V gene lookup returns CDR1 SGHVS and CDR2 FQNEAQ. CDR3 length: 16 amino acids. V lost 0 bases, J lost 1 base, and 12 bases lay in between. The CDR3 here is CASSLAQIGGNTEAFF. CDR3 DNA: TGTGCCAGCAGCTTAGCTCAGATTGGAGGGAACACTGAAGCTTTCTTT.

The chain recombines TRBV10-3 with TRBJ2-1; 9 bases agree with TRBD1. Germline CDR1 and CDR2: ENHRY and SYGVKD. Germline trimming cut 9 bases from V and 8 bases from J; bases unmatched to any gene: 5. The CDR3 is 12 residues long. The CDR3 bases are TGTGCCATAGGACAGGGGAACGATGAGCAGTTCTTC. It specifies CAIGQGNDEQFF.